This T cell receptor (beta chain) is drawn from a study of Ad26.COV2.S vaccination and SARS-CoV-2 variants. Overall study results and limits: Vaccinees and placebo recipients showed similar non-spike TCR breadth. Individuals receiving vaccine had higher spike-specific TCR breadth than placebo recipients did.

CDR1 is SEHNR, CDR2 FQNEAQ, per germline (reference sequence). The CDR3 is 11 amino acids. Trimming removed 5 bases from V and 7 bases from J, with 9 bases in between. Measured with immunoSEQ multiplex PCR; TCRdb has only the in-frame clones, and not every one. The sample has 380,000 or so clones; 86% are singletons. This clone was found a few times. Its antigen is currently unknown. Indicated treatment: over 15 received Ad26.COV2.S at low or high dose, single or two shots; 5 received placebo; per-sample allocation not given. Samples came from day 63 after the first vaccine or placebo injection. The clonotype was recovered from a person between 18 and 60 years old who received the Ad26.COV2.S COVID-19 vaccine or a placebo. The rearrangement uses TRBV7-9 and TRBJ2-7, with D hard to call. The source material was peripheral blood, sampled in a trial of Ad26.COV2.S vaccine versus placebo. CDR3 nucleotides: TGTGCCAGCAGCACCGCGCGGGAGCAGTACTTC. Translated, it gives CASSTAREQYF. Drawing the rest from reference TRBV7-9 and TRBJ2-7, the complete variable domain is DTGVSQNPRHKITKRGQNVTFRCDPISEHNRLYWYRQTLGQGPEFLTYFQNEAQLEKSRLLSDRFSAERPKGSFSTLEIQRTEQGDSAMYLCASSTAREQYFGPGTRLTVT.